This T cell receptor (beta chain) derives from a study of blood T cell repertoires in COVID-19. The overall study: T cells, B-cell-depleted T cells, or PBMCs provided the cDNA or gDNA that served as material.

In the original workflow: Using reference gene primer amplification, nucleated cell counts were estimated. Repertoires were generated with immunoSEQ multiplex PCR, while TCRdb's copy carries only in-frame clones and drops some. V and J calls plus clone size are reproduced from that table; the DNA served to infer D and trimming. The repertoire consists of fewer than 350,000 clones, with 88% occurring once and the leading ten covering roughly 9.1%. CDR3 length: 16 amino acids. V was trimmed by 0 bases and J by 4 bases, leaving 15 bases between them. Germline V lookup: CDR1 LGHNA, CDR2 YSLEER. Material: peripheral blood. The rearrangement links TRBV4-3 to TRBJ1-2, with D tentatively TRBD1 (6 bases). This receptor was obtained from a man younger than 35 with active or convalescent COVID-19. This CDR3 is CASSQEFGGQVYGYTF. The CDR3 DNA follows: TGCGCCAGCAGCCAAGAATTCGGGGGGCAGGTCTATGGCTACACCTTC.